At least ten counts were recorded for the clone carrying this T cell receptor beta chain. The record originates from a study of glioma-infiltrating T cells. Germline V gene sequence: CDR1 SGHVS, CDR2 FNYEAQ. This CDR3 has 15 residues. Trimming removed 1 base at V and 0 bases at J, with 9 bases between. Amplification of TCR alpha and beta CDR3 regions from RNA used iRepertoire nested multiplex PCR. TCRdb analysed the multiplex PCR reads with MiXCR anew, one entry per CDR3 protein. The top ten hold roughly 15% of the sample, which has 100,000 to 150,000 distinct CDR3 sequences, roughly 20% seen once. This TCR was recovered from a human donor with low-grade glioma or glioblastoma, undergoing nonglioma brain surgery, or in good health (not recorded which). The chain links TRBV7-6 to TRBJ2-5; a weak D match, TRBD2 (6 bases). The specimen was glioma tissue, nonneoplastic brain tissue, or PBMCs (not recorded which). The CDR3 region is CASSLERENQETQYF. CDR3 DNA sequence: TGTGCCAGCAGCTTAGAACGGGAGAACCAAGAGACCCAGTACTTC.